Below are 9 T cell receptor beta chains sequenced from a single sample in a study of cytomegalovirus exposure and HLA in healthy donors. It was with 60 Vbeta and 13 Jbeta primers that the PCR ran. The table came from immunoSEQ multiplex PCR; TCRdb's copy has only in-frame clones and leaves some out. The sample includes around 200,000 clones, around 80% of them seen just once. Material for sequencing was PBMCs. These receptors all come from a man in his thirties or forties in good health and CMV-seronegative.

The chain carries TRBV28 and TRBJ1-2; 7 nucleotides line up with TRBD1. This CDR3 is 14 amino acids long. CDR1 and CDR2 from the germline V gene are MDHEN and SYDVKM. Trimming cost V 6 bases and J 7 bases; bases outside gene matches: 11. For the CDR3, the DNA is TGTGCCAGCAGGGTGACAGGGACAAGCGCTGGCTACACCTTC. This encodes CASRVTGTSAGYTF.

The chain employs TRBV2 and TRBJ1-3; D call uncertain. The ends were cut back, 6 bases at V and 0 bases at J, with 12 bases in the middle. This CDR3 contains 15 residues. Germline V lookup: CDR1 SNHLY, CDR2 FYNNEI. The CDR3 sequence is CASRTGPSSGNTIYF. In DNA form, the CDR3 reads TGTGCCAGCAGAACTGGGCCAAGCTCTGGAAACACCATATATTTT.

CDR3 loop: CASSLVQGVGNQPQHF. CDR3 bases: TGTGCCAGCAGCTTAGTGCAGGGGGTTGGGAATCAGCCCCAGCATTTT. This chain joins TRBV7-9 and TRBJ1-5; 7 bases are a match to TRBD1. This CDR3 spans 16 amino acids. Germline lookup yields CDR1 SEHNR and CDR2 FQNEAQ (reference sequence). Trimming at V came to 1 base and at J to 4 bases, leaving 7 bases not matched to a gene.

This clone appeared once. The V and J genes are TRBV2 and TRBJ1-2; TRBD1 might be the D (5 bases). The CDR3 totals 15 residues. Germline CDR1 and CDR2: SNHLY and FYNNEI. V was pared by 5 bases and J by 0 bases, with 13 bases between. The CDR3 nucleotides are TGTGCCAGCAGTTTACAGGACCCCGCTAACTATGGCTACACCTTC. Its protein product is CASSLQDPANYGYTF.

This chain's CDR3 is CASSEFRGTETQYF. CDR3 nucleotides: TGTGCCAGCAGTGAATTTCGGGGGACCGAGACCCAGTACTTC. The chain couples TRBV25-1 to TRBJ2-5; D is possibly TRBD2 (6 bases). Germline CDR1 is MGHDK and CDR2 is SYGVNS. The CDR3 is 14 residues long. Trimming removed 1 base at V and 5 bases at J, with 11 bases between.

As concerns this clone: The identical CDR3 is also encoded by other nucleotide sequences in the sample. The V and J genes are TRBV6-1 and TRBJ1-5; D is possibly TRBD1 (5 bases). With 5 bases removed from V and 0 bases from J, the gap between germline ends came to 11 bases. Per the germline V gene, CDR1 is MNHNS and CDR2 is SASEGT. This CDR3 has 15 amino acids. The CDR3 DNA reads TGTGCCAGCAGTCCCCAAGGGGTTAGCAATCAGCCCCAGCATTTT. Its translation is CASSPQGVSNQPQHF.

The chain joins TRBV5-1 to TRBJ2-1; TRBD2 matches 9 bases. CDR1 and CDR2 (germline): SGHRS, YFSETQ. The junction had 5 bases not matched to a gene; V was cut back by 4 bases and J by 6 bases. The CDR3 is 14 residues long. The CDR3 protein is CASSTGTSSNEQFF. The CDR3, as DNA: TGCGCCAGCAGCACCGGGACTAGCAGCAATGAGCAGTTCTTC.

The J gene is TRBJ2-5, the V gene TRBV11-2; D remains ambiguous. Between the trimmed V and J ends, which lost 5 bases and 3 bases, there was a span of 4 bases. CDR3 length equals 11 residues. CDR1 is SGHAT, CDR2 FQNNGV, per germline. CDR3 bases: TGTGCCAGCAGCGTCAAAGAGACCCAGTACTTC. Amino acids: CASSVKETQYF. The full variable domain, its missing parts supplied by reference TRBV11-2 and TRBJ2-5, is EAGVAQSPRYKIIEKRQSVAFWCNPISGHATLYWYQQILGQGPKLLIQFQNNGVVDDSQLPKDRFSAERLKGVDSTLKIQPAKLEDSAVYLCASSVKETQYFGPGTRLLVL.

This chain links TRBV18 with TRBJ2-7; 9 bases align to TRBD2. Per germline, CDR1 KGHSH and CDR2 LQKENI. The CDR3 has 16 amino acids. Trimming at V came to 3 bases and at J to 6 bases, leaving 12 bases not matched to a gene. The CDR3 sequence is CASSPDSGGPPLEQYF. The CDR3 region has the DNA TGTGCCAGCTCACCGGATAGCGGGGGACCTCCCCTCGAGCAGTACTTC.